This entry lists 14 T cell receptor beta chains sequenced from one sample in a study of shared clonotypes between healthy human individuals. Naive-designated CD8 cells lacked CD45RO, were positively enriched for CCR7, and omitted terminally differentiated effector memory CD45RA+ cells. Profiled with immunoSEQ multiplex PCR; TCRdb holds only in-frame clones, not every one. The data hold hundreds of thousands of clones, with 95% to 96% observed a single time. Sequencing was performed on naive CD8+ T cells sorted from blood. These receptors were taken from a woman younger than 45 in good health.

This clone has a single count. The V call is TRBV29-1, the J call TRBJ2-7, with 7 positions matching TRBD1. This CDR3 has 13 residues. Germline loops: CDR1 SQVTM, CDR2 ANQGSEA. V lost 2 bases to trimming and J lost 1 base; unmatched junction nucleotides: 2. CDR3 region: CSVEQGVSYEQYF. DNA for the CDR3: TGCAGCGTTGAACAGGGGGTTTCCTACGAGCAGTACTTC.

In this sample, this clone turned up once. V is TRBV4-1 and J is TRBJ2-1, with 7 bases aligning to TRBD2. J was trimmed by 5 bases and V by 5 bases; bases with no gene match: 9. CDR1 and CDR2 (germline): MGHRA, YSYEKL. The CDR3 extends over 15 amino acids. The CDR3: CASSLRPGGHNEQFF. The DNA of the CDR3 is TGCGCCAGCAGCTTACGCCCGGGGGGACACAATGAGCAGTTCTTC.

A single count supports this clone. This chain joins TRBV6-5 and TRBJ2-1; either TRBD1 or TRBD2 may supply D (5 bases each). The germline V gene encodes CDR1 MNHEY and CDR2 SVGAGI. The CDR3 runs to 15 residues. V was cut by 0 bases and J by 9 bases, with 15 bases left in between. The CDR3 loop reads CASSYSGTEGSEQFF. The CDR3 DNA is TGTGCCAGCAGTTACTCCGGGACGGAAGGCAGTGAGCAGTTCTTC.

As DNA, the CDR3 is TGTGCCAGCAGTCTTTGGGCGGGGAATGAGCAGTTCTTC. Protein: CASSLWAGNEQFF. The gene calls are TRBV28 and TRBJ2-1, with a weak D call TRBD2 (6 bases). V was shortened by 5 bases and J by 7 bases, with 12 bases between the two germline ends. There are 13 residues in the CDR3. Germline lookup yields CDR1 MDHEN and CDR2 SYDVKM.

The chain employs TRBV29-1 and TRBJ2-1, with no clear D. Germline assignment: CDR1 SQVTM and CDR2 ANQGSEA. Deletions cut 5 bases from V and 4 bases from J, with 9 bases between. The CDR3 extends over 12 amino acids. The CDR3 DNA reads TGCAGCGTTATACGGAAGTACAATGAGCAGTTCTTC. Its translation: CSVIRKYNEQFF.

This clone was seen only once. This specimen includes other DNA sequences encoding the same CDR3. The V call is TRBV13, the J call TRBJ2-7; D is unresolved. CDR1 is PRHDT, CDR2 FYEKMQ, per germline (reference sequence). This CDR3 has 14 residues. With 1 base removed from V and 4 bases from J, the gap between germline ends came to 11 bases. The chain's CDR3 is CASSLAGLSYEQYF. In DNA form, the CDR3 reads TGTGCCAGCAGCTTAGCAGGCCTGAGTTACGAGCAGTACTTC.

V usage is TRBV27 and J usage is TRBJ2-1; TRBD2 matches 12 bases. Unmatched junction bases numbered 8, after V lost 7 bases and J lost 7 bases. The CDR3 totals 15 residues. Per the germline V gene, CDR1 is MNHEY and CDR2 is SMNVEV (reference sequence). The chain's CDR3 is CASTILAGGRNEQFF. The CDR3 nucleotides read TGTGCCAGCACTATACTAGCGGGAGGTCGAAATGAGCAGTTCTTC.

This chain joins TRBV6-1 and TRBJ1-2, with 7 bases that match TRBD1. V was pared by 6 bases and J by 2 bases, with 9 bases of the junction left unmatched. The CDR3 totals 15 residues. The V gene's germline CDR1 is MNHNS and CDR2 SASEGT. The CDR3: CASRDTGTDNYGYTF. In nucleotides, the CDR3 is TGTGCCAGCAGAGACACCGGGACAGACAACTATGGCTACACCTTC.

The chain joins TRBV11-2 to TRBJ2-7; either TRBD1 or TRBD2 may supply D (6 bases each). Germline CDR1 and CDR2: SGHAT and FQNNGV. This CDR3 comprises 14 residues. The V end was cut by 6 bases, the J end by 2 bases, with 14 bases between. The CDR3 loop reads CASRAPGATYEQYF. In DNA form, the CDR3 reads TGTGCCAGCAGGGCGCCGGGGGCGACCTACGAGCAGTACTTC.

The J gene is TRBJ2-5, the V gene TRBV12-5; D is undetermined. The ends were cut back, 5 bases at V and 2 bases at J, with 9 bases in the middle. The germline CDR1 and CDR2 sequences are LGHNT and FRNRAP. The length of the CDR3 is 13 residues. CDR3 in DNA: TGTGCTAGTGGTCTGGGGATTCAAGAGACCCAGTACTTC. Translated, it gives CASGLGIQETQYF.

In DNA, the CDR3 is TGTGCCAGCATTCCCGGGAGGAGATACAATGAGCAGTTCTTC. It translates to CASIPGRRYNEQFF. This chain uses TRBV7-2 with TRBJ2-1; the match to TRBD2 covers 7 bases. Germline CDR1 is SGHTA and CDR2 is FQGNSA. V trimming: 7 bases; J trimming: 4 bases; junction bases outside the gene matches: 7. The CDR3 is 14 residues long. The full variable domain, its missing parts supplied by reference TRBV7-2 and TRBJ2-1, is GAGVSQSPSNKVTEKGKDVELRCDPISGHTALYWYRQSLGQGLEFLIYFQGNSAPDKSGLPSDRFSAERTGGSVSTLTIQRTQQEDSAVYLCASIPGRRYNEQFFGPGTRLTVL.

As DNA, the CDR3 is TGTGCCACCAGCAGAGGCGGGGCTCCCACCTTC. Protein sequence: CATSRGGAPTF. This chain links TRBV15 with TRBJ1-2, with D possibly TRBD1 on 5 matching bases. Per germline, CDR1 LNHNV and CDR2 YYDKDF (reference sequence). This CDR3 comprises 11 residues. V was shortened by 1 base and J by 13 bases, with 10 bases between the two germline ends.

The chain couples TRBV11-2 to TRBJ2-1; maybe TRBD1 (5 bases). Deletions cut 6 bases from V and 8 bases from J, with 11 bases between. The CDR3 is 12 amino acids. In germline, CDR1 is SGHAT, CDR2 FQNNGV. Here the CDR3 reads CASRSLGDEQFF. CDR3 bases: TGTGCCAGCAGGTCATTAGGGGATGAGCAGTTCTTC.

This chain connects TRBV5-4 to TRBJ2-7; D call uncertain. Looked up from germline, CDR1 is SGHNT and CDR2 is YYREEE (reference sequence). V lost 0 bases and J 5 bases, leaving 12 bases between the germline ends. The CDR3 is 14 amino acids. CDR3 in amino acids: CASSLEGSLNEQYF. The CDR3 region has the DNA TGTGCCAGCAGCTTGGAAGGGTCCTTGAACGAGCAGTACTTC.